This T cell receptor (beta chain) was sequenced during a study of T-cell memory formation after mild COVID-19. Notes on the study in general: Cross-reactive memory seemingly joined, as some responding clones were found in pre-infection memory.

A note on this clonotype: The antigen is unknown.

Each CDR3 protein gets one entry after TCRdb re-called the 5' RACE reads with MiXCR. The sample has around 450,000 distinct CDR3 sequences, approximately 24% seen once. The length of the CDR3 is 15 residues. Germline V gene data show CDR1 as SQVTM and CDR2 as ANQGSEA. V was trimmed by 3 bases and J by 3 bases, leaving 17 bases between them. The specimen was PBMCs or a T cell subset sorted from them (not recorded which). V and J are TRBV29-1 and TRBJ1-1; possibly TRBD1 for D (5 bases). This TCR derives from an adult woman who had mild COVID-19 (a few samples of this study predate the infection). Cell type and time point are not known. The CDR3 spells CSVDLGRAGDTEAFF. The CDR3 nucleotides read TGCAGCGTTGACTTAGGCAGGGCCGGCGACACTGAAGCTTTCTTT.